A selection of T cell receptor beta chains follows, all from one sample in a study of shared clonotypes between healthy human individuals. Profiling relied on immunoSEQ multiplex PCR, and the TCRdb table lists in-frame clones only, not all of them. This sample yields over 700,000 clones, of which 55% to 80% are seen a single time; 1.8% belongs to the top ten. Sequenced input: memory CD4+ T cells sorted from blood. These TCRs come from a woman in her 30s in good health. The CDR3 runs from the conserved cysteine through the conserved F or W. Fields, in order: D gene, clone size, J gene, V gene, CDR3 DNA, CDR3 protein. D genes are given only for firm matches. Clone size is shown for a subset of rows, as once, few, many or a class of expanded clone.

d_gene: -; abundance: -; j_gene: TRBJ1-1; v_gene: TRBV27; CDR3nt: TGTGCCAGCAGTTTACTGGACAGGAACACTGAAGCTTTCTTT; CDR3aa: CASSLLDRNTEAFF
d_gene: -; abundance: -; j_gene: TRBJ2-6; v_gene: TRBV25-1; CDR3nt: TGTGCCAGCAGTGGGCGGGTTGAGTCTGGGGCCAACGTCCTGACTTTC; CDR3aa: CASSGRVESGANVLTF
d_gene: -; abundance: -; j_gene: TRBJ2-3; v_gene: TRBV7-6; CDR3nt: TGTGCCAGCAGCTTAAAAGGGAGGACAAGGATCTATACAGATACGCAGTATTTT; CDR3aa: CASSLKGRTRIYTDTQYF
d_gene: TRBD1; abundance: -; j_gene: TRBJ2-3; v_gene: TRBV14; CDR3nt: TGTGCCAGCAGCCCGAGGACAGGGAGCACAGATACGCAGTATTTT; CDR3aa: CASSPRTGSTDTQYF
d_gene: TRBD2; abundance: -; j_gene: TRBJ2-3; v_gene: TRBV5-6; CDR3nt: TGTGCCAGCAGCCGGGACTACACAGATACGCAGTATTTT; CDR3aa: CASSRDYTDTQYF
d_gene: TRBD1; abundance: few; j_gene: TRBJ1-2; v_gene: TRBV29-1; CDR3nt: TGCAGCGCCCGACAGGGTGGCAACTATGGCTACACCTTC; CDR3aa: CSARQGGNYGYTF
d_gene: -; abundance: -; j_gene: TRBJ1-1; v_gene: TRBV28; CDR3nt: TGTGCCAGCATAGGGGGGTGGGGCACTGAAGCTTTCTTT; CDR3aa: CASIGGWGTEAFF
d_gene: -; abundance: -; j_gene: TRBJ2-2; v_gene: TRBV6-4; CDR3nt: TGTGCCAGCGTCGTGCGGGGCCCCCCCGGGGAGCTGTTTTTT; CDR3aa: CASVVRGPPGELFF
d_gene: -; abundance: few; j_gene: TRBJ1-1; v_gene: TRBV28; CDR3nt: TGTGCCAGCAGTTCGATTCAGGCGTCCCAGATGAACACTGAAGCTTTCTTT; CDR3aa: CASSSIQASQMNTEAFF
d_gene: -; abundance: -; j_gene: TRBJ2-3; v_gene: TRBV11-2; CDR3nt: TGTGCCAGCAGCCCGCGTGGTAGCGTTGCAGATACGCAGTATTTT; CDR3aa: CASSPRGSVADTQYF
d_gene: -; abundance: -; j_gene: TRBJ1-1; v_gene: TRBV11-2; CDR3nt: TGTGCCAGCAGCTCAAGAACAGGGTCCCCGAACACTGAAGCTTTCTTT; CDR3aa: CASSSRTGSPNTEAFF
d_gene: TRBD2; abundance: -; j_gene: TRBJ2-3; v_gene: TRBV19; CDR3nt: TGTGCCAGTAGCTCAGGTTCGGCTAGCGGGAGTGGGACAGATACGCAGTATTTT; CDR3aa: CASSSGSASGSGTDTQYF
d_gene: TRBD1; abundance: -; j_gene: TRBJ2-7; v_gene: TRBV10-3; CDR3nt: TGTGCCATCAGTGATCAGAAGCGGGACAGGGGGCTCCACGAGCAGTACTTC; CDR3aa: CAISDQKRDRGLHEQYF
d_gene: TRBD1; abundance: -; j_gene: TRBJ1-5; v_gene: TRBV27; CDR3nt: TGTGCCAGCAGTTTGTCGACAGGGTTCCAGCCCCAGCATTTT; CDR3aa: CASSLSTGFQPQHF
d_gene: -; abundance: few; j_gene: TRBJ2-1; v_gene: TRBV5-1; CDR3nt: TGCGCCAGCAGCTTACTCGGGGAGGCTTACAATGAGCAGTTCTTC; CDR3aa: CASSLLGEAYNEQFF
d_gene: -; abundance: few; j_gene: TRBJ2-5; v_gene: TRBV18; CDR3nt: TGTGCCAGCTCATTAGACAGTAAAGAGACCCAGTACTTC; CDR3aa: CASSLDSKETQYF
d_gene: -; abundance: many; j_gene: TRBJ1-4; v_gene: TRBV13; CDR3nt: TGTGCCAGCAGCTTGAAGAGATTAGCAACTAATGAAAAACTGTTTTTT; CDR3aa: CASSLKRLATNEKLFF
d_gene: TRBD2; abundance: -; j_gene: TRBJ2-1; v_gene: TRBV7-2; CDR3nt: TGTGCCAGCAGCCCGGGACTAGCGGGAGGGCCACTATTCGATGAGCAGTTCTTC; CDR3aa: CASSPGLAGGPLFDEQFF
d_gene: TRBD1; abundance: -; j_gene: TRBJ1-2; v_gene: TRBV5-4; CDR3nt: TGTGCCAGCAGCTCTCGGGACAGGGGACTCGGCTACACCTTC; CDR3aa: CASSSRDRGLGYTF
d_gene: TRBD2; abundance: -; j_gene: TRBJ2-1; v_gene: TRBV9; CDR3nt: TGTGCCAGCAGCGTTATGTCGACTAGCGGAAATTACAATGAGCAGTTCTTC; CDR3aa: CASSVMSTSGNYNEQFF
d_gene: -; abundance: few; j_gene: TRBJ2-5; v_gene: TRBV11-3; CDR3nt: TGTGCCAGCAGCCTTAATGAACTGGAGACCCAGTACTTC; CDR3aa: CASSLNELETQYF
d_gene: -; abundance: -; j_gene: TRBJ2-3; v_gene: TRBV5-1; CDR3nt: TGCGCCAGCAGCTTGTCCGGGGATACGCAGTATTTT; CDR3aa: CASSLSGDTQYF
d_gene: -; abundance: -; j_gene: TRBJ2-1; v_gene: TRBV11-3; CDR3nt: TGTGCCAGCAGCTTAGGCAGGGAGAATGAGCAGTTCTTC; CDR3aa: CASSLGRENEQFF
d_gene: -; abundance: many; j_gene: TRBJ2-7; v_gene: TRBV5-1; CDR3nt: TGCGCCAGCTCCCGACAGGGAGGCTCCTACGAGCAGTACTTC; CDR3aa: CASSRQGGSYEQYF
d_gene: -; abundance: -; j_gene: TRBJ2-3; v_gene: TRBV30; CDR3nt: TGTGCCTGGAGGGGCGGGGGCACAGATACGCAGTATTTT; CDR3aa: CAWRGGGTDTQYF
d_gene: TRBD1; abundance: -; j_gene: TRBJ1-2; v_gene: TRBV29-1; CDR3nt: TGCAGCGTTGAGAGACAGGGGGAAATTGGTGGCTACACCTTC; CDR3aa: CSVERQGEIGGYTF
d_gene: -; abundance: -; j_gene: TRBJ2-3; v_gene: TRBV13; CDR3nt: TGTGCCAGCAGAAATACACGCACAGATACGCAGTATTTT; CDR3aa: CASRNTRTDTQYF
d_gene: -; abundance: -; j_gene: TRBJ2-1; v_gene: TRBV4-2; CDR3nt: TGTGCCAGCAGCCAAGGAGGGCTAGCCAACTACAATGAGCAGTTCTTC; CDR3aa: CASSQGGLANYNEQFF
d_gene: -; abundance: -; j_gene: TRBJ1-5; v_gene: TRBV19; CDR3nt: TGTGCCTCCAAAGATACGATACGCAATCAGCCCCAGCATTTT; CDR3aa: CASKDTIRNQPQHF